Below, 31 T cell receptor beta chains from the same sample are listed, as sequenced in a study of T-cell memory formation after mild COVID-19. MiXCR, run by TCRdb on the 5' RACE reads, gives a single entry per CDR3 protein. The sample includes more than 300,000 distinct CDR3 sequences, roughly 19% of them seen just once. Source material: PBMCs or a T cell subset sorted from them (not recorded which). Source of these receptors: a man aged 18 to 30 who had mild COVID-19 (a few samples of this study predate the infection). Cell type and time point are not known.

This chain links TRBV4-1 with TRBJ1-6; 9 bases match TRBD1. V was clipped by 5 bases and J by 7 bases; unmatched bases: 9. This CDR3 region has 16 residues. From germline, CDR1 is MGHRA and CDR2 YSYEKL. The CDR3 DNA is TGCGCCAGCAGCTCGTCCGGGACAGGGTACAATTCACCCCTCCACTTT. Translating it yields CASSSSGTGYNSPLHF.

CDR3 amino acids: CASSPGSGGWGEQFF. The CDR3 DNA reads TGTGCCAGCAGCCCGGGTAGCGGGGGTTGGGGTGAGCAGTTCTTC. This chain connects TRBV21-1 to TRBJ2-1; the D call of TRBD2 is as the table states it, not checked on the DNA. TRBV21-1 is reported as a pseudogene. The CDR3 runs to 15 residues.

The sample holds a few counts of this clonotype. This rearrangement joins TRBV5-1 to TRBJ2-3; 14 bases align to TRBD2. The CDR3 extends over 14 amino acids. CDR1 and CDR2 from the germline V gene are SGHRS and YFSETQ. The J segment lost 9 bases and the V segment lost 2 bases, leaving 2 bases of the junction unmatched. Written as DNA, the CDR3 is TGCGCCAGCAGCTTCGGGACTAGCGGGGGAACGCAGTATTTT. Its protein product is CASSFGTSGGTQYF.

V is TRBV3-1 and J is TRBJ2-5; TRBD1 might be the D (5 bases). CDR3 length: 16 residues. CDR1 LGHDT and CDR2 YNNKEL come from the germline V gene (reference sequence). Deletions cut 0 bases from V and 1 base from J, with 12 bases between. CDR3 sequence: CASSQDTRAIQETQYF. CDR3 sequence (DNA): TGTGCCAGCAGCCAAGATACCAGGGCGATCCAAGAGACCCAGTACTTC.

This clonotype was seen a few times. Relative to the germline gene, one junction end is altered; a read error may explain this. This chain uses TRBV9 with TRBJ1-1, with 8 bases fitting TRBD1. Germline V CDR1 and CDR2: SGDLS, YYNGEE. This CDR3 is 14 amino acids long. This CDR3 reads CASSRQGMKTEAFF. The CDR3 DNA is TGTGCCAGCAGTCGACAGGGGATGAAAACTGAAGCTTTCTTT.

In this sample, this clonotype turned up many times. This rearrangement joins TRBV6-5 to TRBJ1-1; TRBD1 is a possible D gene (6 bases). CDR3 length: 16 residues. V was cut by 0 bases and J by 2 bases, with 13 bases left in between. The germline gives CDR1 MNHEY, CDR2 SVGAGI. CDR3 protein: CASSYSIQGGNTEAFF. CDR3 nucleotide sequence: TGTGCCAGCAGTTACTCCATACAGGGCGGAAACACTGAAGCTTTCTTT.

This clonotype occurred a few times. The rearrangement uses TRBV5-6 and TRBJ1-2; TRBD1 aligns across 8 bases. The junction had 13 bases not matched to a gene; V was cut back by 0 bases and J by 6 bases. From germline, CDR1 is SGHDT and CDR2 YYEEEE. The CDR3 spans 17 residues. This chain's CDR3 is CASSLEGTGPAPNGYTF. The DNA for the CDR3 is TGTGCCAGCAGCTTGGAGGGGACAGGCCCAGCCCCCAATGGCTACACCTTC.

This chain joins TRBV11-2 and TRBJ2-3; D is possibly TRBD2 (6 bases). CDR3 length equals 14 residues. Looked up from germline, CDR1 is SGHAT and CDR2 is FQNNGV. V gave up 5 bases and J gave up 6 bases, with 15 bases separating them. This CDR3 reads CASSRGTRGDTQYF. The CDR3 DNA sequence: TGTGCCAGCAGCCGCGGAACCCGGGGGGATACGCAGTATTTT.

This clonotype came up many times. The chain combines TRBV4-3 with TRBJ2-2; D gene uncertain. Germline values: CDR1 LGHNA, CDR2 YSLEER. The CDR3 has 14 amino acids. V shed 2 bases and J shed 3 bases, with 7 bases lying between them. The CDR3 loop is CASSQSPDTGELFF. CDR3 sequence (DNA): TGCGCCAGCAGCCAATCGCCGGACACCGGGGAGCTGTTTTTT.

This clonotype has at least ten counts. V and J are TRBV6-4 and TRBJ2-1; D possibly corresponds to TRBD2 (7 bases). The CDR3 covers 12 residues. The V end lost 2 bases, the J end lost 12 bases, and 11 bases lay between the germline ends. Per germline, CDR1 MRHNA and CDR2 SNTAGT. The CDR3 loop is CASSDRGGPQFF. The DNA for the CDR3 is TGTGCCAGCAGTGACAGGGGGGGCCCGCAGTTCTTC.

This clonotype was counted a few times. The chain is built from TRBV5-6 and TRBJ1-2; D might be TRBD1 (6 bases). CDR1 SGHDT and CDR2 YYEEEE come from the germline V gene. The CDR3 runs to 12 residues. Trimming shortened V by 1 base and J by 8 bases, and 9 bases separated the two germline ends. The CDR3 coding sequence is TGTGCCAGCAGCTTGATGCAGGGGGGCTACACCTTC. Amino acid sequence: CASSLMQGGYTF.

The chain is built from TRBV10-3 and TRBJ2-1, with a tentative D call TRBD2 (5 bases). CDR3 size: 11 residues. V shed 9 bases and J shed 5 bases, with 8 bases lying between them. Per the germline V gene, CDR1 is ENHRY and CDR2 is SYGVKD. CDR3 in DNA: TGTGCCATGGCGGGTAACAATGAGCAGTTCTTC. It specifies CAMAGNNEQFF.

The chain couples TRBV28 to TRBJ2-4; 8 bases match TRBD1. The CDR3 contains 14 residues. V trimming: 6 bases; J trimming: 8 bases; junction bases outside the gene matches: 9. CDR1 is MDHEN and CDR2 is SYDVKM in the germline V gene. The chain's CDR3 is CASSPGGQGYIQYF. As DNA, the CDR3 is TGTGCCAGCAGCCCCGGTGGACAGGGATACATTCAGTACTTC.

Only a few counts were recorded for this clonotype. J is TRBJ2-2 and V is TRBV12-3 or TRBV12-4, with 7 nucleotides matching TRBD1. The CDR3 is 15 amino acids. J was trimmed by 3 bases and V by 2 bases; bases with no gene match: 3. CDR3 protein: CASSLSQGDTGELFF. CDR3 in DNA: TGTGCCAGCAGTTTAAGCCAGGGGGACACCGGGGAGCTGTTTTTT.

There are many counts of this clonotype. The DNA of the CDR3 is TGCAGCGGGGAACCGGGACAGGGCACAGATACGCAGTATTTT. It codes for CSGEPGQGTDTQYF. The chain links TRBV29-1 to TRBJ2-3, with 8 bases fitting TRBD1. The CDR3 totals 14 residues. In germline, CDR1 is SQVTM, CDR2 ANQGSEA. V dropped 7 bases and J dropped 1; count of bases not matched to a gene: 7.

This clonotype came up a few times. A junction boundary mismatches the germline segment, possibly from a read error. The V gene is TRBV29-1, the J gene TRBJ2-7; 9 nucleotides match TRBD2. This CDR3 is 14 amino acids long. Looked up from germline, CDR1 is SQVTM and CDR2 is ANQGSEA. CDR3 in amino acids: CSVERRGGSSEQYF. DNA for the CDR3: TGCAGCGTTGAGAGGCGGGGGGGTTCCTCCGAGCAGTACTTC.

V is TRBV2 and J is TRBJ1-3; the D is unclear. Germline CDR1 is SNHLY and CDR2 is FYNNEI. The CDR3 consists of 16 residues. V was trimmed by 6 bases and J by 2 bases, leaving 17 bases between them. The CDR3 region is CASSPNWLRAGNTIYF. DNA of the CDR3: TGTGCCAGCAGCCCCAACTGGCTTCGAGCTGGAAACACCATATATTTT.

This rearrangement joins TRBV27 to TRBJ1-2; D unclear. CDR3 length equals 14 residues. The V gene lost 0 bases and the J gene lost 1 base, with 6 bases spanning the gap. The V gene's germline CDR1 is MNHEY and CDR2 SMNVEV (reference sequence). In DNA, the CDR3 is TGTGCCAGCAGTTTATCACGGTTTAACTATGGCTACACCTTC. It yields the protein CASSLSRFNYGYTF.

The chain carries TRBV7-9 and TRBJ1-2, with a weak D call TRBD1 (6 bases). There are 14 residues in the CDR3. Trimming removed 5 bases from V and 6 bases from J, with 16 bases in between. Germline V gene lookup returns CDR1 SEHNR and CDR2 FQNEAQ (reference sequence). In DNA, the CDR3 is TGTGCCAGCAGCCCAGTGGGGGGCGCGGATGGCTACACCTTC. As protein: CASSPVGGADGYTF.

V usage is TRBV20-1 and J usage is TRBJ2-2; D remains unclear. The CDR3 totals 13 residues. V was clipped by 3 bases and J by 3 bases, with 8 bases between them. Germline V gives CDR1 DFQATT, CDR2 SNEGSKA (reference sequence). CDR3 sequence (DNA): TGCAGTGCTAGCGAGCCGGACACCGGGGAGCTGTTTTTT. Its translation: CSASEPDTGELFF.

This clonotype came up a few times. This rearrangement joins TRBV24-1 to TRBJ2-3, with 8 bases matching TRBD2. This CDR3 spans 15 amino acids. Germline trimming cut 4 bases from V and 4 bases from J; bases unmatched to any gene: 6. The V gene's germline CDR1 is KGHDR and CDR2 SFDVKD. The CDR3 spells CATSDPGLGSDTQYF. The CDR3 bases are TGTGCCACCAGTGACCCGGGACTAGGGTCAGATACGCAGTATTTT.

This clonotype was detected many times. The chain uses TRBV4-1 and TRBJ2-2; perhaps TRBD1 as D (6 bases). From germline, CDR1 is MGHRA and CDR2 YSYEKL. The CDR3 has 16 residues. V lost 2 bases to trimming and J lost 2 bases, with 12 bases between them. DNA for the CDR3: TGCGCCAGCAGCCAAAAAACCGGGACAAACACCGGGGAGCTGTTTTTT. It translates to CASSQKTGTNTGELFF.

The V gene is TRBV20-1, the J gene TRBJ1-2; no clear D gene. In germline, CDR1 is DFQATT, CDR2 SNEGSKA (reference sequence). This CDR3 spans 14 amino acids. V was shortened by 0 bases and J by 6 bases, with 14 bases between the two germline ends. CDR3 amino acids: CSARDSLRPDGYTF. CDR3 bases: TGCAGTGCTAGAGATTCTTTGAGGCCGGATGGCTACACCTTC.

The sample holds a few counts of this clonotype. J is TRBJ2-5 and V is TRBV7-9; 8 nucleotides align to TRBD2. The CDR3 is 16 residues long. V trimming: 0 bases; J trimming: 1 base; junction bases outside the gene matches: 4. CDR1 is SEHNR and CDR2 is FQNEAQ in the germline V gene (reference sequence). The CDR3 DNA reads TGTGCCAGCAGCTTAGCGGCGGGGGGCCTCCAAGAGACCCAGTACTTC. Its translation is CASSLAAGGLQETQYF.

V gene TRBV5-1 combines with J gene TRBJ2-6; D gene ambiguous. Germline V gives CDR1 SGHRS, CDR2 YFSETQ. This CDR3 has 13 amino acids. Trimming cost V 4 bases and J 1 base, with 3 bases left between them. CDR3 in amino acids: CASSESGANVLTF. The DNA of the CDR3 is TGCGCCAGCAGCGAATCTGGGGCCAACGTCCTGACTTTC.

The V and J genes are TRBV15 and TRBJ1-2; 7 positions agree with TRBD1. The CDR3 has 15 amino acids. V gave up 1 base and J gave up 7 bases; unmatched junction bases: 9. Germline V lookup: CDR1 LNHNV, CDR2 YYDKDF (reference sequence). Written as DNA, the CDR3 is TGTGCCACCAGCAGAGCCGAAACAGGGGTTGGTGGCTACACCTTC. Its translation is CATSRAETGVGGYTF.

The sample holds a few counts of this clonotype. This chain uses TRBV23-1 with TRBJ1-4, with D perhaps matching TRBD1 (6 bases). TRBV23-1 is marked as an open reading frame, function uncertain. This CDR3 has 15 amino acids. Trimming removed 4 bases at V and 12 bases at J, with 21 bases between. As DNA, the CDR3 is TGCGCCAGCAGTCTCGGGAGACAGGACTTCGGGGAACTGTTTTTT. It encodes CASSLGRQDFGELFF.

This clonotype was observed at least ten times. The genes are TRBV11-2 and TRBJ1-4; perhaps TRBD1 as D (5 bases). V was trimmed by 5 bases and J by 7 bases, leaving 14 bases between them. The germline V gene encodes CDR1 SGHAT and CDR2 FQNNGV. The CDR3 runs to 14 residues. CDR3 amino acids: CASSQQEFSEKLFF. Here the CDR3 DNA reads TGTGCCAGCAGCCAACAGGAATTTAGTGAAAAACTGTTTTTT.

The CDR3 here is CASSLDGRGHEKLFF. DNA for the CDR3: TGCGCCAGCAGCTTGGATGGACGGGGTCACGAAAAACTGTTTTTT. The rearrangement links TRBV5-1 to TRBJ1-4; D gene uncertain. The CDR3 is 15 residues long. The V gene's germline CDR1 is SGHRS and CDR2 YFSETQ. V was cut by 0 bases and J by 8 bases, with 14 bases left in between.

The DNA of the CDR3 is TGCGCCAGCAGCCAAGGACCGGCGGGGCCCCAGCATTTT. This codes for CASSQGPAGPQHF. J is TRBJ1-5 and V is TRBV4-1; D uncertain. With 1 base removed from V and 9 bases from J, the gap between germline ends came to 10 bases. Germline-derived CDR1 and CDR2 are MGHRA and YSYEKL. The CDR3 has 13 residues.

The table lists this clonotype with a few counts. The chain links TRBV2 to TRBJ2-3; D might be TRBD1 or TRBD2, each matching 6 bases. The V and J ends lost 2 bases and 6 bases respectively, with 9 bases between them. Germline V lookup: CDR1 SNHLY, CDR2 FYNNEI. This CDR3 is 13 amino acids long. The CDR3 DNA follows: TGTGCCAGCAGTGAAAGGGGGGCCGATACGCAGTATTTT. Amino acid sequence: CASSERGADTQYF.